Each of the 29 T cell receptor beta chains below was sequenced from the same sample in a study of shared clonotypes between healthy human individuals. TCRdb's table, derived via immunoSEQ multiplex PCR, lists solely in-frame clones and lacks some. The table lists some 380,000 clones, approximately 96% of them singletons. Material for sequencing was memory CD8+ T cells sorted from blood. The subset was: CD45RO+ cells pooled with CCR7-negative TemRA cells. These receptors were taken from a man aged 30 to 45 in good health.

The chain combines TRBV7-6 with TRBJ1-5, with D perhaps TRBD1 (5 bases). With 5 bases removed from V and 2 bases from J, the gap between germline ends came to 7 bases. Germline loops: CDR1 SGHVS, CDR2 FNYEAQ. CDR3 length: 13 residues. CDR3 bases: TGTGCCAGCAGCATGACAGGCAATCAGCCCCAGCATTTT. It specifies CASSMTGNQPQHF.

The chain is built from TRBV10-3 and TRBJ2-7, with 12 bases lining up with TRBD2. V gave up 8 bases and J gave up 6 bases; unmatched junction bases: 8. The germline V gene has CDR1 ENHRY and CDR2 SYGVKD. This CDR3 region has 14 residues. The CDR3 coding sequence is TGTGCCATCCGTCCCTCTAGCGGGAGGGGCGAGCAGTACTTC. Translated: CAIRPSSGRGEQYF.

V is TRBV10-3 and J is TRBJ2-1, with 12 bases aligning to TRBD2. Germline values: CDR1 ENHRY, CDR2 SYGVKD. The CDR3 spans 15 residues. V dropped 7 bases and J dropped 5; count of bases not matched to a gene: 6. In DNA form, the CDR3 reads TGTGCCATCATGGGGACTAGCGGGCCAAACAATGAGCAGTTCTTC. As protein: CAIMGTSGPNNEQFF.

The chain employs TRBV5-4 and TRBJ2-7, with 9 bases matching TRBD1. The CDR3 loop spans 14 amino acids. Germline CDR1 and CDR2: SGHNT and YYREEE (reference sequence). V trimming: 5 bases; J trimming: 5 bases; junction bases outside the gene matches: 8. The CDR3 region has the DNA TGTGCCAGCAGACCCGGGACAGGGAAGGACGAGCAGTACTTC. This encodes CASRPGTGKDEQYF.

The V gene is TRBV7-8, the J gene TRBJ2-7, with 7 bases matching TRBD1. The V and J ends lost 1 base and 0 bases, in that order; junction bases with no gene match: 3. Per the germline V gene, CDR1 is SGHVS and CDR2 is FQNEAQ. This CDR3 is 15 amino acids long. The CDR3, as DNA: TGTGCCAGCAGCTTAGGGACAGGCCTCTCCTACGAGCAGTACTTC. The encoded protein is CASSLGTGLSYEQYF.

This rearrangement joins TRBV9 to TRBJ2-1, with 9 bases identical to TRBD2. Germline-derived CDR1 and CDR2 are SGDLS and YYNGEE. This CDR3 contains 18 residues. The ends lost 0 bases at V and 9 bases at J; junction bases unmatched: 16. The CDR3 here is CASSVAGLRREGPSEQFF. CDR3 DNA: TGTGCCAGCAGCGTAGCTGGGTTGAGGCGGGAGGGCCCATCTGAGCAGTTCTTC.

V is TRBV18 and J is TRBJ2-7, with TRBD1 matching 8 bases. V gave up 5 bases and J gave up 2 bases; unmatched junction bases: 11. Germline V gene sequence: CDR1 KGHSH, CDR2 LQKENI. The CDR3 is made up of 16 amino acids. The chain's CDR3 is CASSLSGTGVTYEQYF. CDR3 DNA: TGTGCCAGCTCATTATCCGGGACAGGAGTAACCTACGAGCAGTACTTC.

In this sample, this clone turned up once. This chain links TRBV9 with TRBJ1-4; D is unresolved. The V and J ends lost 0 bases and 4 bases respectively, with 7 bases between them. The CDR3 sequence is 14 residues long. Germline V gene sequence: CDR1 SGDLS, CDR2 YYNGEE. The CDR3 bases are TGTGCCAGCAGCGTAGAACAGTATAATGAAAAACTGTTTTTT. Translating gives CASSVEQYNEKLFF.

Here the CDR3 reads CSGLALYEQYF. The CDR3 DNA is TGCAGTGGACTAGCCCTCTACGAGCAGTACTTC. This chain links TRBV20-1 with TRBJ2-7; 7 nucleotides align to TRBD2. The CDR3 is made up of 11 amino acids. CDR1 is DFQATT, CDR2 SNEGSKA, per germline (reference sequence). Unmatched junction bases numbered 3, after V lost 7 bases and J lost 3 bases.

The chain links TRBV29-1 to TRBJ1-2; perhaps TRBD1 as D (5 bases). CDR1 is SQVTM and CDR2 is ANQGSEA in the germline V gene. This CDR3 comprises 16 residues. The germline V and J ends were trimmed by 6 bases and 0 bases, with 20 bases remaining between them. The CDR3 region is CSVGVGGFKANYGYTF. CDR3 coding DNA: TGCAGCGTAGGAGTGGGGGGGTTCAAGGCTAACTATGGCTACACCTTC.

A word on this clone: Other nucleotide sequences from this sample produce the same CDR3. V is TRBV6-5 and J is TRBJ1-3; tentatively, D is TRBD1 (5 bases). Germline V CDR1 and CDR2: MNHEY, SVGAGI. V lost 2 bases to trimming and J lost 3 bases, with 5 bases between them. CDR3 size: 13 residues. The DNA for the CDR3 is TGTGCCAGCAGTTACAGGGGTGGAAACACCATATATTTT. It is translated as CASSYRGGNTIYF.

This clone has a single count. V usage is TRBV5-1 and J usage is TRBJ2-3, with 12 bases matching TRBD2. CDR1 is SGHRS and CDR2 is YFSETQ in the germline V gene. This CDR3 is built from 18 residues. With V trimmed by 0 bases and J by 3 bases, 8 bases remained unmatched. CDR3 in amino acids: CASSLASGRGSGTDTQYF. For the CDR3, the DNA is TGCGCCAGCAGCTTGGCTAGCGGGAGGGGCTCGGGAACAGATACGCAGTATTTT.

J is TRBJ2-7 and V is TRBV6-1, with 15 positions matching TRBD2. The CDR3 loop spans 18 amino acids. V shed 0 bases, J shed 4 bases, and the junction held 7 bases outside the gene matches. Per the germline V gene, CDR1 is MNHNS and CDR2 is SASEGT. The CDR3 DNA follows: TGTGCCAGCAGTGAAGCGCTTCGGACTAGCGGGAGGGGTTACGAGCAGTACTTC. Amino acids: CASSEALRTSGRGYEQYF.

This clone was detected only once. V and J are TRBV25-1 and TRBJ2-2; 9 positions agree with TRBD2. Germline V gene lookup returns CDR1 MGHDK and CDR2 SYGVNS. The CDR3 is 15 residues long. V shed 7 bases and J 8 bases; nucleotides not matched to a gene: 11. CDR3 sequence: CASTPSGRPTGELFF. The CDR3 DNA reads TGTGCCAGCACCCCCAGCGGGAGGCCGACGGGGGAGCTGTTTTTT.

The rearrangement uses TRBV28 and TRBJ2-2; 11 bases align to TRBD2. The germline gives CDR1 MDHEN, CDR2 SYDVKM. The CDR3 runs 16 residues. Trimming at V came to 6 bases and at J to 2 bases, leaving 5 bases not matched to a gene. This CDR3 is CASRVAGGPNTGELFF. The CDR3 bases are TGTGCCAGCAGGGTAGCGGGAGGGCCTAACACCGGGGAGCTGTTTTTT.

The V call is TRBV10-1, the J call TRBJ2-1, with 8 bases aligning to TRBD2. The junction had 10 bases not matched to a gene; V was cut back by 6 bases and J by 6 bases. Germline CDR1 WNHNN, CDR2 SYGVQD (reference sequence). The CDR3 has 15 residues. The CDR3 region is CASSPTSDFCNEQFF. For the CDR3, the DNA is TGCGCCAGCAGCCCGACTAGCGATTTTTGCAATGAGCAGTTCTTC.

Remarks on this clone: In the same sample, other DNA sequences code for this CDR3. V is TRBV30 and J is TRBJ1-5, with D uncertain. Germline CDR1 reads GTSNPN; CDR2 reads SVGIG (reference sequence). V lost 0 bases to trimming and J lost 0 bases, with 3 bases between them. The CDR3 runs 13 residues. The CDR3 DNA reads TGTGCCTGGAGTGTACATAGCAATCAGCCCCAGCATTTT. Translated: CAWSVHSNQPQHF.

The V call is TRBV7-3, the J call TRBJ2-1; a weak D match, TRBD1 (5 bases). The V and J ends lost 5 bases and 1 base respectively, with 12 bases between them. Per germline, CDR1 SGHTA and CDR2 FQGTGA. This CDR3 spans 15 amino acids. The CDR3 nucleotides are TGTGCCAGCAGCCCAGGGCCGGGTTCCTACAATGAGCAGTTCTTC. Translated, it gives CASSPGPGSYNEQFF.

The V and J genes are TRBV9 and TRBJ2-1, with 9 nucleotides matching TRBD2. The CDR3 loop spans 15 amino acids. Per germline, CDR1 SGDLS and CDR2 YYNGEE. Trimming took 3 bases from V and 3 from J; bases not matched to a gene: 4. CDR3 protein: CASSDHSGGYNEQFF. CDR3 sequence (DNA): TGTGCCAGCAGCGATCATAGCGGGGGCTACAATGAGCAGTTCTTC.

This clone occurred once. The CDR3 is CASSLGKGAAYGYTF. CDR3 DNA: TGTGCCAGCAGCCTAGGCAAGGGCGCCGCCTATGGCTACACCTTC. The chain is built from TRBV7-9 and TRBJ1-2; D is ambiguous. Germline CDR1 and CDR2: SEHNR and FQNEAQ (reference sequence). Trimming left V 5 bases short and J 4 bases short, with 17 bases between. There are 15 residues in the CDR3.

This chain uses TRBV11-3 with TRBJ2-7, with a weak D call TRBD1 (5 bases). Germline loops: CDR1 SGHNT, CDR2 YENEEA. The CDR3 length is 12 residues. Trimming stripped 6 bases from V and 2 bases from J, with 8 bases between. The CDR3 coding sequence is TGTGCCAGCAGAGGGGTCCCCTACGAGCAGTACTTC. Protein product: CASRGVPYEQYF.

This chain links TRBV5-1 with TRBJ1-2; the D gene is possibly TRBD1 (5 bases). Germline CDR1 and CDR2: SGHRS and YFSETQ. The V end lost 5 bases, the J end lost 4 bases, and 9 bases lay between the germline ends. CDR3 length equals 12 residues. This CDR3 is CASSRGGYGYTF. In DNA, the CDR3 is TGCGCCAGCAGTCGGGGGGGCTATGGCTACACCTTC.

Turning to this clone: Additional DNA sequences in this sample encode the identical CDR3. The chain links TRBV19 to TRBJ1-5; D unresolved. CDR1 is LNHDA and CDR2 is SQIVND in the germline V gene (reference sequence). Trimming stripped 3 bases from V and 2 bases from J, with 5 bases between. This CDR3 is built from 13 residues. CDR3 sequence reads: CASSIRGNQPQHF. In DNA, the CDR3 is TGTGCCAGTAGTATTCGCGGCAATCAGCCCCAGCATTTT.

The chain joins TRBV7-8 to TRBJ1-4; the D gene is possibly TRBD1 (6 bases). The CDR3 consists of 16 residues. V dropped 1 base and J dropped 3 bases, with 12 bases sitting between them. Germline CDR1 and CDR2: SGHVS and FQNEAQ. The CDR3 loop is CASSLGTGRANEKLFF. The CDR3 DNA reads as TGTGCCAGCAGCTTAGGAACAGGGAGGGCTAATGAAAAACTGTTTTTT.

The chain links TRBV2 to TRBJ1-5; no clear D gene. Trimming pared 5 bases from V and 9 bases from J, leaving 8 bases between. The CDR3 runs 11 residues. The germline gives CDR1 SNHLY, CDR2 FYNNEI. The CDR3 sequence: CASSLVGPQHF. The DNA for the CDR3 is TGTGCCAGCAGTTTAGTGGGGCCCCAGCATTTT.

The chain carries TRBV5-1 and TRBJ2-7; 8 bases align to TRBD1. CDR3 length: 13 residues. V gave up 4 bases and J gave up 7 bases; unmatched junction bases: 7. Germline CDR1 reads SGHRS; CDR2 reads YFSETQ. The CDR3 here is CASSLLTGVEQYF. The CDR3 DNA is TGCGCCAGCAGCCTACTGACAGGGGTTGAGCAGTACTTC.

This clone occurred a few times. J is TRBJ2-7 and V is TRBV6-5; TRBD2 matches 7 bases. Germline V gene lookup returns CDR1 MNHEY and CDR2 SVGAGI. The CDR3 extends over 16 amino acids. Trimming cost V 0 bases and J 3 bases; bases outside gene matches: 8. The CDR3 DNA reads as TGTGCCAGCAGTTACTCGAGGGGCGGGAGCGGCTACGAGCAGTACTTC. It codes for CASSYSRGGSGYEQYF.

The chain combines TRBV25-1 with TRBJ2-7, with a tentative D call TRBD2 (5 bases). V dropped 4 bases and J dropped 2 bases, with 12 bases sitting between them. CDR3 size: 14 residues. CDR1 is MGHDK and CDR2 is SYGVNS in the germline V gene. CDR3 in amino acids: CASSGRGRTYEQYF. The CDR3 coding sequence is TGTGCCAGCAGTGGACGGGGTCGTACCTACGAGCAGTACTTC.

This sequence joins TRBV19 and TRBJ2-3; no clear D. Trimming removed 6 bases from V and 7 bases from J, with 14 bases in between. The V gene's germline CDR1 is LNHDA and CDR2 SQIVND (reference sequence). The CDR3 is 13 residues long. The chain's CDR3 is CASSPGSRNTQYF. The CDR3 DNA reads TGTGCCAGTAGCCCCGGTAGCCGGAATACGCAGTATTTT.